A selection of T cell receptor beta chains follows, all from one sample in a study of cytomegalovirus exposure and HLA in healthy donors. Libraries were prepared by immunoSEQ multiplex PCR; TCRdb keeps only in-frame clonotypes and omits some of them. The top ten clones hold about 2.5% of a sample with 50,000 or so clones, 81% of them seen once. The specimen was PBMCs. All receptors come from a boy under 18 in good health and CMV-seropositive. Both conserved end residues are trimmed from each CDR3.

v_gene: TRBV29-1; CDR3aa: SVISDRGDYGYT
v_gene: TRBV6-4; CDR3aa: ASSDGEGYGYT
v_gene: TRBV7-9; CDR3aa: ASSWVRGQSNSPLH
v_gene: TRBV6-1; CDR3aa: ASSALAGGRREQY
v_gene: TRBV10-1; CDR3aa: ASSESRGREAF
v_gene: TRBV5-6; CDR3aa: ASSPDRGLGEAF
v_gene: TRBV19; CDR3aa: ASTPRNVNSGANVLT
v_gene: TRBV2; CDR3aa: ASSWGQLTTNEKLF
v_gene: TRBV15; CDR3aa: ATSSGRGKSVYNSPLH
v_gene: TRBV15; CDR3aa: ATWDNSYGYT
v_gene: TRBV13; CDR3aa: ASSLGPRGTATRGGYT
v_gene: TRBV18; CDR3aa: ASSSTRSQGNTEAF
v_gene: TRBV7-9; CDR3aa: ASSWGGDGEQY
v_gene: TRBV5-1; CDR3aa: ASSLAGRGGTDTQY
v_gene: TRBV5-5; CDR3aa: ASSLYTGTGAYEQY
v_gene: TRBV7-7; CDR3aa: ASTPLAGGDTQY
v_gene: TRBV19; CDR3aa: ASSPTSGGGYNEQF
v_gene: TRBV6-1; CDR3aa: ASSERGNEQY
v_gene: TRBV29-1; CDR3aa: SVEDLYADGETQY
v_gene: TRBV27; CDR3aa: ASSLSRGAYEQY
v_gene: TRBV9; CDR3aa: ASSVSHGGGWSGPNEQY
v_gene: TRBV4-1; CDR3aa: ASGTLGGEAF
v_gene: TRBV5-1; CDR3aa: ASSPSGGGETQY
v_gene: TRBV11-1; CDR3aa: ASSSSRGDIQY
v_gene: TRBV14; CDR3aa: ASSQYFNEKLF
v_gene: TRBV6-5; CDR3aa: ASSSRDREPQH
v_gene: TRBV13; CDR3aa: ASSLGPFDEQY
v_gene: TRBV5-1; CDR3aa: ASSAGQGVTEQF
v_gene: TRBV11-3; CDR3aa: ASSTGGATDTQY
v_gene: TRBV13; CDR3aa: ASSWRGISYNEQF
v_gene: TRBV7-9; CDR3aa: ASWGQANTGELF
v_gene: TRBV19; CDR3aa: ASSSFAGGPIDTQY
v_gene: TRBV2; CDR3aa: ASTRKNRAEAF
v_gene: TRBV6-1; CDR3aa: ASAKSEKNTEAF
v_gene: TRBV6-5; CDR3aa: ASRVGAYNQPQH
v_gene: TRBV9; CDR3aa: ASSVNPDGLYEQY
v_gene: TRBV11-2; CDR3aa: ASSFYNNSPLH
v_gene: TRBV7-2; CDR3aa: ASSLGLVGSTNEKLF
v_gene: TRBV2; CDR3aa: ASRRRGQVLEAF
v_gene: TRBV5-6; CDR3aa: ASSPLAGWEQY
v_gene: TRBV19; CDR3aa: ASSGTINQPQH
v_gene: TRBV16; CDR3aa: ASSRTGAFYEQY
v_gene: TRBV6-1; CDR3aa: ASSEGPQLGQGKGYT
v_gene: TRBV6-1; CDR3aa: ASILRRGSGNTIY
v_gene: TRBV9; CDR3aa: ASSVGSGGTPSSYSSYNEQF